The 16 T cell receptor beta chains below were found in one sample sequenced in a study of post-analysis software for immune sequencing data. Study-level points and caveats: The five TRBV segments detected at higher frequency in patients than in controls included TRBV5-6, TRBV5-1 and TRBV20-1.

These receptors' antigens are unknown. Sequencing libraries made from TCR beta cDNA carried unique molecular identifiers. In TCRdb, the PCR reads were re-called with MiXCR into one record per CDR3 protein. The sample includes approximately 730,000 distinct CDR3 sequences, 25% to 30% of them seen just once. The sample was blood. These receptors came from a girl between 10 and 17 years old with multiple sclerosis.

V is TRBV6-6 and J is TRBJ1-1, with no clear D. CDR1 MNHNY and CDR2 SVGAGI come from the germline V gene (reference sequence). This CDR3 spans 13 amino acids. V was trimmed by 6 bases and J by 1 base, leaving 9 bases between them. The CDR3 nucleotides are TGTGCCAGCAGCCCTATACGGAACACTGAAGCTTTCTTT. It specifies CASSPIRNTEAFF.

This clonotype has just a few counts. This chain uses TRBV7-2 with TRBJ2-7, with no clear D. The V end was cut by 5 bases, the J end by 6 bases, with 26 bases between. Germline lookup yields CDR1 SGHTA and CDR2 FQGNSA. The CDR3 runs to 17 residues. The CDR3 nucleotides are TGTGCCAGCAGCCGGAGTGCTGGCGGTTACCGCCCCCTCGAGCAGTACTTC. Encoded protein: CASSRSAGGYRPLEQYF.

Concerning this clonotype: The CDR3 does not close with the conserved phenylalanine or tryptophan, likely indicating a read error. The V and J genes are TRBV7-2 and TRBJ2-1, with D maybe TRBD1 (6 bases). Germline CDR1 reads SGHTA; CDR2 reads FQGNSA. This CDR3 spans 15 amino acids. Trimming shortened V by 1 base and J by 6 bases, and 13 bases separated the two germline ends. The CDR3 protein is CASSLGKGVANEQFS. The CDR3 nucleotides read TGTGCCAGCAGCTTAGGAAAGGGGGTGGCCAATGAGCAGTTCTCC.

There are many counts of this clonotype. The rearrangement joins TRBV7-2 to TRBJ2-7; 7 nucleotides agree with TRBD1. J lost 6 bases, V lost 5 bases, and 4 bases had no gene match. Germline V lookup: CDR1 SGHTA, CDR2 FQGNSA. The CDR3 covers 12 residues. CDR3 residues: CASSQGVGEQYF. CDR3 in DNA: TGTGCCAGCAGCCAGGGGGTTGGCGAGCAGTACTTC. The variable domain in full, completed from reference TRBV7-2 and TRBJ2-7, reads GAGVSQSPSNKVTEKGKDVELRCDPISGHTALYWYRQSLGQGLEFLIYFQGNSAPDKSGLPSDRFSAERTGGSVSTLTIQRTQQEDSAVYLCASSQGVGEQYFGPGTRLTVT.

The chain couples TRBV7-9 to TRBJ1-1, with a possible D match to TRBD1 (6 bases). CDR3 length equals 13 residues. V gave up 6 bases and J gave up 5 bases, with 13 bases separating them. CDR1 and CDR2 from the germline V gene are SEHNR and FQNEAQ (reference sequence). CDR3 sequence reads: CASSLTGRTEAFF. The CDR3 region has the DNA TGTGCCAGCAGTCTGACAGGACGGACTGAAGCTTTCTTT.

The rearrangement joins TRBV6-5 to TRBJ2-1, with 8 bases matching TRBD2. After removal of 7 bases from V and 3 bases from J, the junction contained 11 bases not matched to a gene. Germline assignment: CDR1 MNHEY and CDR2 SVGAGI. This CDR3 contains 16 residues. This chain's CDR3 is CASTRGASGYYNEQFF. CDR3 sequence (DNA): TGTGCCAGCACAAGGGGGGCTAGCGGGTACTACAATGAGCAGTTCTTC.

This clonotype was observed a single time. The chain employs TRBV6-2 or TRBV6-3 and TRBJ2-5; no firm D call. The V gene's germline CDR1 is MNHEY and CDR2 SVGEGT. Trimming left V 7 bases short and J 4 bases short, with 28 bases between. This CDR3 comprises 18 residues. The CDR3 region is CASNFEPLNRVTAETQYF. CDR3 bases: TGTGCCAGCAACTTCGAACCCCTAAACCGGGTTACCGCAGAGACCCAGTACTTC.

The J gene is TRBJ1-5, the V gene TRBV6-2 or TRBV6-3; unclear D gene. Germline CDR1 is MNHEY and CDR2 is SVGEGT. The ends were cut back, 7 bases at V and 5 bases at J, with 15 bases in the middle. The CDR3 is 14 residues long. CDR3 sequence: CASNDPDLYQPQHF. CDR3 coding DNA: TGTGCCAGCAATGATCCGGATCTCTATCAGCCCCAGCATTTT.

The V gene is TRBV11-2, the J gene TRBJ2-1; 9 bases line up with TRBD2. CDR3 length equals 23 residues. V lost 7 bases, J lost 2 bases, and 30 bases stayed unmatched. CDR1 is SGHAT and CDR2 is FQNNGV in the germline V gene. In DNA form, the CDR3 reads TGTGCCAGCATCCCGGGGGTATTAGCGGGAGTCCCGCCTCAAGGGAAGACCTACAATGAGCAGTTCTTC. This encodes CASIPGVLAGVPPQGKTYNEQFF.

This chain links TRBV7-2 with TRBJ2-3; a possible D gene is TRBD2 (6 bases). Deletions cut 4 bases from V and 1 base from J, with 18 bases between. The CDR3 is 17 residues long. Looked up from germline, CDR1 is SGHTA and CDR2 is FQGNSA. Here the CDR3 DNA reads TGTGCCAGCAGCTCCAGGTGGGCCACGGGGGGCACAGATACGCAGTATTTT. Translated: CASSSRWATGGTDTQYF.

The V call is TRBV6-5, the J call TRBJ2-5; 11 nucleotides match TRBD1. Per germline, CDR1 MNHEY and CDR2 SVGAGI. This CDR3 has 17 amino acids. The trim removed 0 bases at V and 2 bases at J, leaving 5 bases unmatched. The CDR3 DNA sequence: TGTGCCAGCAGTTACTCAAACCGGGACAGGGGGCAAGAGACCCAGTACTTC. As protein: CASSYSNRDRGQETQYF.

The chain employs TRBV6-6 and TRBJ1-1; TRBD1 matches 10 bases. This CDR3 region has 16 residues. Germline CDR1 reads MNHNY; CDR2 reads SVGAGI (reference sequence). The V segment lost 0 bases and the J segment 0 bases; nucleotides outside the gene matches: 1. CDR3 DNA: TGTGCCAGCAGTTACTCGACAGGGGGCTTGAACACTGAAGCTTTCTTT. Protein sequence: CASSYSTGGLNTEAFF.

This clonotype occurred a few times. DNA for the CDR3: TGTGCCAGCAGCCCGACTCCTAGCGGGAGAGGCACAGATACGCAGTATTTT. It translates to CASSPTPSGRGTDTQYF. The chain links TRBV5-4 to TRBJ2-3, with 10 bases aligning to TRBD2. Looked up from germline, CDR1 is SGHNT and CDR2 is YYREEE (reference sequence). J gave up 1 base and V 4 bases, and 9 bases lay outside the gene matches. This CDR3 spans 17 amino acids.

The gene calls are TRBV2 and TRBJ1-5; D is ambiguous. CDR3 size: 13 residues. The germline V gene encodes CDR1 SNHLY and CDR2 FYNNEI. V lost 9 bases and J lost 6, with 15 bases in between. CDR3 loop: CASGTGVSQPQHF. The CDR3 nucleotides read TGTGCCAGTGGTACTGGGGTGAGTCAGCCCCAGCATTTT. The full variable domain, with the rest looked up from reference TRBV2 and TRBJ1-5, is EPEVTQTPSHQVTQMGQEVILRCVPISNHLYFYWYRQILGQKVEFLVSFYNNEISEKSEIFDDQFSVERPDGSNFTLKIRSTKLEDSAMYFCASGTGVSQPQHFGDGTRLSIL.

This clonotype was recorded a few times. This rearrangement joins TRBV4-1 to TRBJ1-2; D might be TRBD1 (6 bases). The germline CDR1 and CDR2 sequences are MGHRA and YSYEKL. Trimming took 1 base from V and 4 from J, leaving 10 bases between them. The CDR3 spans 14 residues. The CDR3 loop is CASSQVQGGYGYTF. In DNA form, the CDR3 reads TGCGCCAGCAGCCAAGTACAGGGCGGCTATGGCTACACCTTC.

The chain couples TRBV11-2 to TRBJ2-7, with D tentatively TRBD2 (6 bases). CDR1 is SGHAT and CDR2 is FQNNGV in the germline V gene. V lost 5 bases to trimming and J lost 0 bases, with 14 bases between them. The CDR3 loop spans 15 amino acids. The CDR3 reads CASSPPAGLSYEQYF. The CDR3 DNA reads TGTGCCAGCAGCCCCCCGGCGGGGCTCTCCTACGAGCAGTACTTC.